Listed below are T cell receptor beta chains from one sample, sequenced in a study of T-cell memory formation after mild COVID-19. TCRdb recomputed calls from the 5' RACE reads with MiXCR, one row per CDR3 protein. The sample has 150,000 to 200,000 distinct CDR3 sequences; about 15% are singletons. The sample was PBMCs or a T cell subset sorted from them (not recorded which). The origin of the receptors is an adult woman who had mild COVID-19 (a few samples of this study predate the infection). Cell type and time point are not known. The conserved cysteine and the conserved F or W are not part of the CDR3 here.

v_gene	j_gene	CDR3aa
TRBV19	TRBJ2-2	ASRGPGAGELF
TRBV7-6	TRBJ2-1	ASSAHNEQF
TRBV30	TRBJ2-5	AWSGVGLL
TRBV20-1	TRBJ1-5	SAHQGLSNQPQH
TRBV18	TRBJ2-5	ASSSGQGWETQY
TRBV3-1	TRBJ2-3	ASSQYTDTQY
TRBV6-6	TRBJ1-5	ASRTRQGAYQPQH
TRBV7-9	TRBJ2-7	ASSSAGSGDEQY
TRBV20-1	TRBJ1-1	SARESGGGTEAF
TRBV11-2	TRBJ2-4	ASSLVQGPPDIQY
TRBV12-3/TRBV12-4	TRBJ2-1	ASSPGSHEQF
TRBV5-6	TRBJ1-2	ASSLSSGYT
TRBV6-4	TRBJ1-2	ASSGDETKTQGPYGYT
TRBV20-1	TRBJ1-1	SARGGPSFVTEAF
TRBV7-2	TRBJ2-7	ASSLGLATYEQY
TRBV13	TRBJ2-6	ASRTGGPSGANVLT
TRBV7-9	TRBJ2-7	ASSLEGDRRSYEQY
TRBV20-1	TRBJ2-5	SARSGLTETQY
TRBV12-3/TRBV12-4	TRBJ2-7	ASSLLFFREQY
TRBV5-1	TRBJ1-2	ASSLDRGSYGYT
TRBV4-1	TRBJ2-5	ASSQDSSNPQETQY
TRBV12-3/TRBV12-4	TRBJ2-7	ASSFTGGTGEQY
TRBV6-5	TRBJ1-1	ASTAGLNTEAF
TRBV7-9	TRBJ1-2	ASSTRTGRGYT
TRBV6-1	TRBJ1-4	ASSEASRTDEKLF
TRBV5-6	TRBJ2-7	ASSPGTGHEQY
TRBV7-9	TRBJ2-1	ASSGGSYNEQF
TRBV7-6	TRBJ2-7	ASSSSFLAGDFEQY
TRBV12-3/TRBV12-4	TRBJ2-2	ASSKLGSRNTGELF
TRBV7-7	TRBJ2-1	ASSLEASGHSYNEQF
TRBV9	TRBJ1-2	ASSVAGAQGYT
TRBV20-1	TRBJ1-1	SAAPGAGNTEAF
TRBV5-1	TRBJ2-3	ASSWGTSVSADTQY
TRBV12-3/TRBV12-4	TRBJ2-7	ASSLVAFGPD
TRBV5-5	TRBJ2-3	ASSLLGASTDTQY
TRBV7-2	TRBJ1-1	ASSSRPRDTEAF
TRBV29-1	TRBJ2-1	SARISSGAGLWQF
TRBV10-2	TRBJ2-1	ASTRGGSYNEQF
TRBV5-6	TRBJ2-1	ASSLDYVEEQF
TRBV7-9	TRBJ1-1	ASSLVRGGGDTEAF
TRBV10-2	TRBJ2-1	ASSESRRGTYNEQF
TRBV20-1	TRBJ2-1	SASVLLGSGEQF
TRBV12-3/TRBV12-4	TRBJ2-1	ASSLTGLEQF
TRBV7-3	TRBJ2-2	ASSPTSGIHPGELF
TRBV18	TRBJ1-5	ASSPDGNQPQH
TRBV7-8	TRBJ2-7	ASSFLIYEQY
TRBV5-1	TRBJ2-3	ASSLDVPTQY